A selection of T cell receptor beta chains follows, all from one sample in a study of post-analysis software for immune sequencing data. TCRdb reprocessed the PCR reads via MiXCR and lists one record per CDR3 protein. Of under 200,000 distinct CDR3 sequences listed, 25% to 30% are singletons. Material for sequencing was blood. The source is a girl aged 2-17 years with multiple sclerosis. The CDR3 runs from the conserved cysteine through the conserved F or W. A D gene is named only where the DNA matches it firmly. Rows give clone size only sometimes, using once, few, many, or a class for an expanded clone.

TRBV4-2	NA	TRBJ2-1	TRBD2	CASSQAIGTRPYNEQFF	TGTGCCAGCAGCCAGGCGATCGGGACTAGGCCTTACAATGAGCAGTTCTTC
TRBV5-1	many	TRBJ1-6	TRBD1	CASSFGTGGASYNSPLHF	TGCGCCAGCAGCTTTGGGACAGGGGGCGCGTCCTATAATTCACCCCTCCACTTT
TRBV20-1	NA	TRBJ2-3	NA	CSARGLAPDTQYF	TGCAGTGCCCGGGGGCTAGCGCCAGATACGCAGTATTTT
TRBV7-9	NA	TRBJ1-2	TRBD1	CASRSGQGYGYTF	TGTGCCAGCAGGTCGGGACAGGGCTATGGCTACACCTTC
TRBV5-1	many	TRBJ2-7	NA	CASSLQGPEQYF	TGCGCCAGCAGCTTACAAGGCCCCGAGCAGTACTTC
TRBV6-5	many	TRBJ1-5	NA	CASSYTGIGNQPQHF	TGTGCCAGCAGTTACACCGGCATAGGCAATCAGCCCCAGCATTTT
TRBV28	NA	TRBJ2-4	NA	CASSFAGLTKNIQYF	TGTGCCAGCAGTTTCGCAGGCCTAACCAAAAACATTCAGTACTTC
TRBV7-9	NA	TRBJ2-1	TRBD2	CASSRGTSGNNEQFF	TGTGCCAGCAGCCGCGGGACTAGCGGGAACAATGAGCAGTTCTTC
TRBV20-1	NA	TRBJ2-1	NA	CSASPGYEQFF	TGCAGTGCTAGTCCGGGGTATGAGCAGTTCTTC
TRBV4-1	few	TRBJ1-5	TRBD1	CASSQDATGGQPQHF	TGCGCCAGCAGCCAAGATGCGACAGGGGGTCAGCCCCAGCATTTT
TRBV7-9	NA	TRBJ2-5	NA	CASNLNSQETQYF	TGTGCCAGCAACTTGAACTCACAAGAGACCCAGTACTTC
TRBV20-1	NA	TRBJ1-4	TRBD1	CSARDPEGQYNEKLFF	TGCAGTGCTAGAGATCCGGAGGGACAGTATAATGAAAAACTGTTTTTT
TRBV20-1	NA	TRBJ2-7	NA	CSAREVQRSSYEQYF	TGCAGTGCTAGAGAGGTGCAGCGGAGCTCCTACGAGCAGTACTTC
TRBV29-1	NA	TRBJ1-2	NA	CSVGRESYGYTF	TGCAGCGTTGGCAGGGAGAGCTATGGCTACACCTTC
TRBV7-9	NA	TRBJ2-2	NA	CARVQGDTGELFF	TGTGCCAGGGTACAGGGCGACACCGGGGAGCTGTTTTTT
TRBV13	many	TRBJ2-5	NA	CASSPRPGETQYF	TGTGCCAGCAGCCCTCGACCGGGGGAGACCCAGTACTTC
TRBV9	NA	TRBJ2-3	NA	CASSGAGDTQYF	TGTGCCAGCAGCGGGGCCGGAGATACGCAGTATTTT
TRBV5-1	few	TRBJ2-6	TRBD2	CASSSTSGGANVLTF	TGCGCCAGCAGCTCGACTAGCGGTGGGGCCAACGTCCTGACTTTC
TRBV5-1	NA	TRBJ2-7	TRBD2	CASSSLVVGGSSYEQYF	TGCGCCAGCAGCTCCCTGGTGGTCGGGGGGAGCTCCTACGAGCAGTACTTC
TRBV5-1	many	TRBJ2-3	TRBD1	CASSSQGSDTQYF	TGCGCCAGCAGCTCACAGGGGTCAGATACGCAGTATTTT
TRBV2	few	TRBJ1-5	NA	CASSYRKGNQPQHF	TGTGCCAGCAGCTACCGAAAAGGGAATCAGCCCCAGCATTTT
TRBV6-5	few	TRBJ1-6	TRBD1	CASSYADRNSYNSPLHF	TGTGCCAGCAGTTACGCGGACAGGAACTCCTATAATTCACCCCTCCACTTT